The source of this T cell receptor beta chain is a study of T cells after yellow fever vaccination. Study-wide results and caveats: Across the CD4 and CD8 compartments, a small share of clonotypes was present in both. Contamination by abundant bulk-population clonotypes could be present in FACS-sorted repertoires. A secondary response was less intense yet reached its peak sooner, at day 5 versus 15.

In making TCR cDNA, 5'RACE template switching added a universal primer site and UMIs to it. From the 5' RACE reads, TCRdb called clonotypes with MiXCR, one entry per CDR3 protein. This sample has 450,000 to 550,000 distinct CDR3 sequences, with 20% to 25% found just once. With regard to this clonotype: Its specificity is unknown.

The TCR was taken from a man aged 18 to 30 who received the YFV17D yellow fever vaccine. The material sequenced was PBMCs, taken about 21 days after the first yellow fever vaccination.

CDR3 nucleotides: TGTGCCAGCAGTAACAGGGTCCCCTACGAGCAGTACTTC. Translated: CASSNRVPYEQYF. The V gene is TRBV6-2 or TRBV6-3, the J gene TRBJ2-7; maybe TRBD1 (6 bases). From germline, CDR1 is MNHEY and CDR2 SVGEGT. The CDR3 contains 13 residues. The germline V and J ends were trimmed by 5 bases and 2 bases, with 10 bases remaining between them.